This is a list of T cell receptor beta chains from one sample in a study of PD-1 blockade in classical Hodgkin lymphoma. TCRdb keeps only in-frame clones here, not all; method: immunoSEQ multiplex PCR. Of 20,000 to 30,000 clones listed, approximately 80% are singletons. Sequencing was performed on peripheral blood mononuclear cells (PBMCs), taken before the second cycle of nivolumab. The source of these receptors is a human donor with classical Hodgkin lymphoma. The CDR3 runs from the conserved cysteine through the conserved F or W. A D gene is named only where the DNA matches it firmly. For some rows the clone size is stated as once, few or many, or as a class when expanded; others skip it.

J gene: TRBJ2-3; D gene: TRBD2; clone size: .; V gene: TRBV29-1; CDR3 DNA: TGCAGCCCGAGGGGACTAGGGGCAGATACGCAGTATTTT; CDR3 protein: CSPRGLGADTQYF
J gene: TRBJ2-1; D gene: .; clone size: once; V gene: TRBV4-3; CDR3 DNA: TGCGCCAGCAGCCAAGATCGACTTAACAATGAGCAGTTCTTC; CDR3 protein: CASSQDRLNNEQFF
J gene: TRBJ1-2; D gene: TRBD1; clone size: .; V gene: TRBV5-4; CDR3 DNA: TGTGCCAGCAGCTACGGGACAGCCTATGGCTACACCTTC; CDR3 protein: CASSYGTAYGYTF
J gene: TRBJ2-1; D gene: .; clone size: .; V gene: TRBV15; CDR3 DNA: TGTGCCACCAGCAGAGAGGGGACACGAAGTCGGTTCTTC; CDR3 protein: CATSREGTRSRFF
J gene: TRBJ1-4; D gene: .; clone size: .; V gene: TRBV5-1; CDR3 DNA: TGCGCCAGCAGCTTTGGACCGGCAACTAATGAAAAACTGTTTTTT; CDR3 protein: CASSFGPATNEKLFF
J gene: TRBJ2-2; D gene: TRBD1; clone size: .; V gene: TRBV28; CDR3 DNA: TGTGCCAGCAGTTTACCTCCGGGACAGGGAAACACCGGGGAGCTGTTTTTT; CDR3 protein: CASSLPPGQGNTGELFF
J gene: TRBJ1-5; D gene: .; clone size: .; V gene: TRBV5-6; CDR3 DNA: TGTGCCAGCAGCTTAAGGTTCGAGCAGCCCCAGCATTTT; CDR3 protein: CASSLRFEQPQHF
J gene: TRBJ2-1; D gene: TRBD2; clone size: .; V gene: TRBV6-5; CDR3 DNA: TGCGCCAGCACCTCCCTGGGGTCTAGCGGTATTTGGGAGTTCTTC; CDR3 protein: CASTSLGSSGIWEFF
J gene: TRBJ1-5; D gene: TRBD1; clone size: once; V gene: TRBV27; CDR3 DNA: TGTGCCAGCCGAGGGACAGGCCGACAGCCCCAGCATTTT; CDR3 protein: CASRGTGRQPQHF
J gene: TRBJ1-2; D gene: TRBD1; clone size: .; V gene: TRBV30; CDR3 DNA: TGTGCCTGGGGGGACAGGGTGCGAGGCTACACCTTC; CDR3 protein: CAWGDRVRGYTF
J gene: TRBJ2-1; D gene: .; clone size: .; V gene: TRBV10-1; CDR3 DNA: TGCGCCAGCAGTAGTTTCGACAGGTTGGGTTCCTACAATGAGCAGTTCTTC; CDR3 protein: CASSSFDRLGSYNEQFF
J gene: TRBJ2-7; D gene: .; clone size: .; V gene: TRBV5-4; CDR3 DNA: TGTGCCAGCAGCTCGAAGACAGTCACCTACGAGCAGTACTTC; CDR3 protein: CASSSKTVTYEQYF
J gene: TRBJ2-2; D gene: .; clone size: few; V gene: TRBV5-1; CDR3 DNA: TGCGCCAGCAGAGCGGGACACCTAAGGACCGGGGAGCTGTTTTTT; CDR3 protein: CASRAGHLRTGELFF
J gene: TRBJ2-1; D gene: .; clone size: .; V gene: TRBV10-3; CDR3 DNA: TGTGCCATCAGTGTGTCCTCTAAATACTCCTACAATGAGCAGTTCTTC; CDR3 protein: CAISVSSKYSYNEQFF